The subject of this entry is one T cell receptor beta chain. Its antigen remains unknown. This specimen comes from a study of spatial heterogeneity in lung cancer. Study-wide context: Alpha-chain sequences were consistently detected in smaller numbers than beta-chain sequences. Study findings and constraints: Among blood samples, ubiquitous expanded tumor TCRs appeared more at resection than at follow-up.

The V end was cut by 2 bases, the J end by 5 bases, with 12 bases between. The germline gives CDR1 MNHEY, CDR2 SVGAGI. The length of the CDR3 is 14 residues. Documented time point: sample taken at primary tumor resection. No cell sorting; template was whole RNA from tumor, lung tissue or PBMC. Patients with untreated early-stage non-small cell lung cancer, numbering 55 to 80, were the donors. TCRdb used MiXCR to reprocess the 5' RACE reads, holding one entry per CDR3 protein. The sample consists of 85,000 to 100,000 distinct CDR3 sequences, about 12% of them appearing once. This rearrangement joins TRBV6-5 to TRBJ1-1, with D possibly TRBD1 on 6 matching bases. This receptor was identified in a male donor with early-stage non-small cell lung cancer. Here the sequenced sample was PBMCs, taken at surgery. The CDR3 sequence: CASSYKWGRTEAFF. CDR3 sequence (DNA): TGTGCCAGCAGTTACAAGTGGGGGCGGACTGAAGCTTTCTTT.